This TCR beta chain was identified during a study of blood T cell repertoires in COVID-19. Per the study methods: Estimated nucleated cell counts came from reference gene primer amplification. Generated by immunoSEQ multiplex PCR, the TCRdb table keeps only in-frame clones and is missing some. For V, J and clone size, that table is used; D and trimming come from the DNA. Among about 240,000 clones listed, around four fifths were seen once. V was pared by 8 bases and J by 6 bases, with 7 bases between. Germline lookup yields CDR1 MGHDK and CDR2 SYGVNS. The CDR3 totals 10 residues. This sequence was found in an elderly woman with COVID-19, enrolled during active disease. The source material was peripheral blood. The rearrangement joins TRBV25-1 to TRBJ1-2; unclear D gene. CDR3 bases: TGTGCCAGCCTCGAGGATGGCTACACCTTC. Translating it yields CASLEDGYTF.